This TCR beta chain was recorded in a study of identifying expanded T cells in peripheral blood. Profiled with immunoSEQ multiplex PCR; TCRdb holds only in-frame clones, not every one. The repertoire consists of 90,000 or so clones, with approximately 86% occurring once and the leading ten covering 5.5% to 6.5%. The germline CDR1 and CDR2 sequences are GTSNPN and SVGIG (reference sequence). V lost 3 bases to trimming and J lost 12 bases; unmatched junction nucleotides: 11. This CDR3 is 14 amino acids long. The chain couples TRBV30 to TRBJ2-2; the match to TRBD1 covers 9 bases. The sequence came from a person aged 18-70 years in good health. The source material was blood. CDR3 loop: CAWSQGQGRTKLFF. CDR3 nucleotides: TGTGCCTGGAGCCAAGGACAGGGGCGCACGAAGCTGTTTTTT. The full variable domain, in which reference TRBV30 and TRBJ2-2 provide the parts outside the CDR3, is SQTIHQWPATLVQPVGSPLSLECTVEGTSNPNLYWYRQAAGRGLQLLFYSVGIGQISSEVPQNLSASRPQDRQFILSSKKLLLSDSGFYLCAWSQGQGRTKLFFGEGSRLTVL.